One sample yielded the 10 T cell receptor beta chains listed below, sequenced in a study of cytomegalovirus exposure and HLA in healthy donors. 60 Vbeta and 13 Jbeta primers were used in PCR. Libraries were prepared by immunoSEQ multiplex PCR; TCRdb keeps only in-frame clonotypes and omits some of them. This sample has roughly 140,000 clones, with over 65% found just once. What was sequenced was PBMCs. Receptors originate from a male donor in good health and CMV-seronegative.

V is TRBV9 and J is TRBJ2-1, with TRBD2 as a possible D gene (5 bases). This CDR3 spans 14 amino acids. V shed 4 bases and J shed 4 bases, with 12 bases lying between them. Germline V gives CDR1 SGDLS, CDR2 YYNGEE. The CDR3 protein is CASSPPPGYNEQFF. In DNA, the CDR3 is TGTGCCAGCAGCCCCCCACCGGGATACAATGAGCAGTTCTTC.

This clone was counted once. The chain employs TRBV2 and TRBJ2-7; TRBD1 might be the D (6 bases). The V gene lost 3 bases and the J gene lost 3 bases, with 18 bases spanning the gap. The CDR3 contains 16 residues. CDR1 and CDR2 (germline): SNHLY, FYNNEI. CDR3: CASSEPIQGADYEQYF. The CDR3 coding sequence is TGTGCCAGCAGTGAGCCCATACAGGGCGCCGACTACGAGCAGTACTTC.

The rearrangement uses TRBV11-2 and TRBJ2-7; D remains ambiguous. The CDR3 contains 15 residues. V was pared by 4 bases and J by 2 bases, with 15 bases between. Germline V gene data show CDR1 as SGHAT and CDR2 as FQNNGV. The DNA of the CDR3 is TGTGCCAGCAGCTCGAGCGACCTCCTAACCTACGAGCAGTACTTC. Translation: CASSSSDLLTYEQYF. Based on the CDR3 plus reference TRBV11-2 and TRBJ2-7, the full variable domain is EAGVAQSPRYKIIEKRQSVAFWCNPISGHATLYWYQQILGQGPKLLIQFQNNGVVDDSQLPKDRFSAERLKGVDSTLKIQPAKLEDSAVYLCASSSSDLLTYEQYFGPGTRLTVT.

The chain uses TRBV15 and TRBJ2-3, with 9 positions matching TRBD1. Germline trimming cut 5 bases from V and 3 bases from J; bases unmatched to any gene: 6. The CDR3 loop spans 15 amino acids. The V gene's germline CDR1 is LNHNV and CDR2 YYDKDF (reference sequence). The CDR3 loop reads CATSLDRGGTDTQYF. The CDR3, as DNA: TGTGCCACCAGCCTGGACAGGGGTGGAACAGATACGCAGTATTTT. Full variable domain (outside the CDR3, taken from reference TRBV15 and TRBJ2-3): DAMVIQNPRYQVTQFGKPVTLSCSQTLNHNVMYWYQQKSSQAPKLLFHYYDKDFNNEADTPDNFQSRRPNTSFCFLDIRSPGLGDTAMYLCATSLDRGGTDTQYFGPGTRLTVL.

The chain joins TRBV19 to TRBJ2-1, with D possibly matching TRBD2 (6 bases). The germline gives CDR1 LNHDA, CDR2 SQIVND (reference sequence). CDR3 length equals 15 residues. V was clipped by 4 bases and J by 6 bases, with 16 bases between them. DNA of the CDR3: TGTGCCAGTAGTAATACGGGACTCGGCGGCAATGAGCAGTTCTTC. Its protein product is CASSNTGLGGNEQFF.

This chain links TRBV19 with TRBJ1-2, with D uncertain. With 3 bases removed from V and 8 bases from J, the gap between germline ends came to 10 bases. This CDR3 has 12 residues. Germline V gene sequence: CDR1 LNHDA, CDR2 SQIVND (reference sequence). The CDR3 is CASSMGLEGYTF. CDR3 DNA sequence: TGTGCCAGTAGTATGGGTCTAGAAGGCTACACCTTC.

The gene calls are TRBV28 and TRBJ2-7, with 8 positions matching TRBD2. Germline CDR1 and CDR2: MDHEN and SYDVKM. Germline trimming cut 3 bases from V and 5 bases from J; bases unmatched to any gene: 12. The CDR3 has 16 residues. CDR3 loop: CASSLGTSSPAHEQYF. CDR3 DNA sequence: TGTGCCAGCAGTTTGGGGACTAGTTCCCCCGCCCACGAGCAGTACTTC.

This clone was counted only a few times. The chain uses TRBV29-1 and TRBJ2-3; 7 nucleotides line up with TRBD2. Unmatched junction bases numbered 5, after V lost 6 bases and J lost 2 bases. The germline V gene has CDR1 SQVTM and CDR2 ANQGSEA. The CDR3 sequence is 13 residues long. CDR3 residues: CSVSLATTDTQYF. In nucleotides, the CDR3 is TGCAGCGTCTCACTAGCGACCACAGATACGCAGTATTTT.

The V and J genes are TRBV28 and TRBJ1-1; D remains unclear. V lost 3 bases and J 0 bases, leaving 14 bases between the germline ends. This CDR3 has 16 amino acids. Germline V gene sequence: CDR1 MDHEN, CDR2 SYDVKM. The CDR3 spells CASSFSRGTMNTEAFF. The CDR3 DNA reads as TGTGCCAGCAGTTTTTCGCGGGGAACGATGAACACTGAAGCTTTCTTT.

The chain employs TRBV6-5 and TRBJ1-5, with no clear D. Between the trimmed V and J ends, which lost 5 bases and 6 bases, there was a span of 14 bases. From germline, CDR1 is MNHEY and CDR2 SVGAGI. CDR3 size: 14 residues. The CDR3: CASSRQFSGQPQHF. CDR3 DNA: TGTGCCAGCAGTCGCCAGTTCTCGGGTCAGCCCCAGCATTTT.